The present T cell receptor (beta chain) was sequenced within a study of blood T cell repertoires in COVID-19. CDR3 length: 11 amino acids. Trimming shortened V by 4 bases and J by 4 bases, and 7 bases separated the two germline ends. Looked up from germline, CDR1 is DFQATT and CDR2 is SNEGSKA (reference sequence). Enrolled through a virtual design, the participants were between about 18 and 100 years of age and came from under 25 US areas. Using immunoSEQ multiplex PCR, the repertoire was profiled, and TCRdb retains in-frame clones only, with some absent. This table holds 200,000 to 250,000 clones, roughly 82% found once.

The receptor comes from a woman in her fifties or sixties who had recovered from COVID-19. Specimen: PBMCs or T cells enriched from blood (not recorded which). This chain uses TRBV20-1 with TRBJ1-2; D is uncertain. Written as DNA, the CDR3 is TGCAGTGCTAAGCCTAGCTATGGCTACACCTTC. Its protein is CSAKPSYGYTF.